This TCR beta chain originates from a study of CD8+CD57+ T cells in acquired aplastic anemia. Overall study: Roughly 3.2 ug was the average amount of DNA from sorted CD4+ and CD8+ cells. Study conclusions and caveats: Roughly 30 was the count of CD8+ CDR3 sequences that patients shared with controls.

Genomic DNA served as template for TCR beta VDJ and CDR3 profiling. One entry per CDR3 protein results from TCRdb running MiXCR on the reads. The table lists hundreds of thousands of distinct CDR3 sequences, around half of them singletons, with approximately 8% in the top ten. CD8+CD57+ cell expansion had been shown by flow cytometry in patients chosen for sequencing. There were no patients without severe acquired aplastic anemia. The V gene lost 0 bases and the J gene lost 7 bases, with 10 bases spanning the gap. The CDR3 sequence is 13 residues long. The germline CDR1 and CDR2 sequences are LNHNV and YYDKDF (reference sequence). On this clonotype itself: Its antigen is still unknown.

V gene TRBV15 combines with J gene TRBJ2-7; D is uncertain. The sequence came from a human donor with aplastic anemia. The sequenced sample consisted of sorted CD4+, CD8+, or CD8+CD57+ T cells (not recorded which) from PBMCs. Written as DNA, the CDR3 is TGTGCCACCAGCAGAGATATCGATCGTGAGCAGTACTTC. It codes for CATSRDIDREQYF.